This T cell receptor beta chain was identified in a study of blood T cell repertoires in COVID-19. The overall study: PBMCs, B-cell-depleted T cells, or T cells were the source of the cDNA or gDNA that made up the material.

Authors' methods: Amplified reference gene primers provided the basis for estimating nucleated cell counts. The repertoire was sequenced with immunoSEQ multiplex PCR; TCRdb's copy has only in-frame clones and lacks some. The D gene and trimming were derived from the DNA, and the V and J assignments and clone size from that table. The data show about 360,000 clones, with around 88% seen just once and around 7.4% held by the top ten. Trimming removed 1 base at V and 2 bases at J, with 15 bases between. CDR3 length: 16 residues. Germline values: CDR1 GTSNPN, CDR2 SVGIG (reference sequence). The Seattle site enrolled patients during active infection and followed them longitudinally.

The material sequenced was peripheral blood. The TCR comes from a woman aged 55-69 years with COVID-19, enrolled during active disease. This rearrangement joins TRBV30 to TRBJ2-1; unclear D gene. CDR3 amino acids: CAWSEQWNSAYNEQFF. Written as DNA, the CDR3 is TGTGCCTGGAGTGAACAGTGGAATTCGGCCTACAATGAGCAGTTCTTC.